This TCR beta chain was found in a study of metastatic and nonmetastatic thyroid tumors. Across the study: Comparative analysis of repertoires was undertaken across blood and tumor or nodule tissue obtained from malignant and benign thyroid patients. Study-level points and caveats: Patients with malignant thyroid tumors reportedly had significantly higher TCR beta diversity than those with benign nodules, in blood and tumor.

Under the authors' procedure: Clinicopathological groups of papillary thyroid cancer showed CDR3 differences that were used to build a distant-metastasis classifier. TCRdb re-processed the PCR reads through MiXCR. The V and J calls and clone size are TCRdb's, not the authors'. This sample has about 20,000 clones, with approximately 24% found just once. This clone was counted a few times. Its antigen is undetermined. All patients reached thyroid surgery having received no treatment beforehand. This CDR3 is 17 amino acids long. Germline CDR1 SGHAT, CDR2 FQNNGV. The V end lost 4 bases, the J end lost 4 bases, and 23 bases lay between the germline ends.

The origin of this receptor is a female donor with papillary thyroid cancer or a benign thyroid nodule (not recorded which). Some clones in this sample may be carry-over from other donors' samples. The chain joins TRBV11-2 to TRBJ2-7, with D tentatively TRBD2 (6 bases). The sample taken for sequencing was tumor tissue. DNA of the CDR3: TGTGCCAGCAGCTCTCAAGCCGGGACTGGGGGAATTTACGAGCAGTACTTC. It yields the protein CASSSQAGTGGIYEQYF.